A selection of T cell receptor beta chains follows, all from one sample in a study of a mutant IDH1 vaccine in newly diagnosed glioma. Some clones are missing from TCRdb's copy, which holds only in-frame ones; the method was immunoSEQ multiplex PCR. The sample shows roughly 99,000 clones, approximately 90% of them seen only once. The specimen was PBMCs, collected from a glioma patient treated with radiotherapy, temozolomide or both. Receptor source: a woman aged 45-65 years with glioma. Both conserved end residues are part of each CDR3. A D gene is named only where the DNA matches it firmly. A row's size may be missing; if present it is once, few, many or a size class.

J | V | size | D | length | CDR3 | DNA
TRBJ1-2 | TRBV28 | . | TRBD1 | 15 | CASSPRTGGLYGYTF | TGTGCCAGCAGTCCACGGACAGGGGGCCTCTATGGCTACACCTTC
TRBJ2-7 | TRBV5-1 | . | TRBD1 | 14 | CASKLQGDPYEQYF | TGCGCCAGCAAACTACAGGGGGACCCCTACGAGCAGTACTTC
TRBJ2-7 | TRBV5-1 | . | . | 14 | CASSWGELTDEQYF | TGCGCCAGCAGCTGGGGGGAGCTCACCGACGAGCAGTACTTC
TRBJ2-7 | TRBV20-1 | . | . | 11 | CSADLIYEQYF | TGCAGTGCAGACCTAATCTACGAGCAGTACTTC
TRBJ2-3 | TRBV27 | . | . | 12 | CASSYGTDTQYF | TGTGCCAGCAGTTATGGGACAGATACGCAGTATTTT
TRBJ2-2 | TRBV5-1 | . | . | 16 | CASSPRRAANTGELFF | TGCGCCAGCAGCCCCAGACGTGCAGCGAACACCGGGGAGCTGTTTTTT
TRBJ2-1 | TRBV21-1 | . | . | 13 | CASKSDREDEQFF | TGTGCCAGCAAATCGGACAGGGAGGATGAGCAGTTCTTC
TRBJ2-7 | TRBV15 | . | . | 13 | CATRLSLGYEQYF | TGTGCCACCAGGCTATCATTGGGGTACGAGCAGTACTTC
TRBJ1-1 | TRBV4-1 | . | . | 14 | CASSRKEFNTEAFF | TGCGCCAGCAGCCGAAAGGAGTTTAACACTGAAGCTTTCTTT
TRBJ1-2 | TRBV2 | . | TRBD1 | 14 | CASRGGGGGYGYTF | TGTGCCAGCAGGGGAGGAGGGGGCGGCTATGGCTACACCTTC
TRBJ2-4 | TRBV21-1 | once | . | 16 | CASSKSPGLAGGVQYF | TGTGCCAGCAGCAAAAGCCCTGGACTAGCGGGAGGGGTTCAGTACTTC
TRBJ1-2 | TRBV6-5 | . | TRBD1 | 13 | CASRTGGGYGYTF | TGTGCCAGCCGGACAGGGGGGGGGTATGGCTACACCTTC
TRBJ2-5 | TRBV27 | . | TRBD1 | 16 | CASSPIQGTLQETQYF | TGTGCCAGCAGTCCCATACAGGGGACCCTCCAAGAGACCCAGTACTTC
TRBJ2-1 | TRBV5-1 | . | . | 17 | CASSLVAMPLSGNEQFF | TGCGCCAGCAGCTTGGTGGCTATGCCTCTCTCCGGTAATGAGCAGTTCTTC
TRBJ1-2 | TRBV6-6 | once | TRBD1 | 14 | CASSLRGLDYGYTF | TGTGCCAGCAGTCTGAGGGGGCTGGACTATGGCTACACCTTC
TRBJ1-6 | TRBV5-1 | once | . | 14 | CASSSDTEFSPLHF | TGCGCCAGCAGCTCGGATACTGAATTCTCACCCCTCCACTTT
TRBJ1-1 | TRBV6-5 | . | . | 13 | CAGSYTGNTEAFF | TGTGCCGGCAGTTATACAGGGAACACTGAAGCTTTCTTT
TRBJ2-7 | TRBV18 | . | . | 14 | CASSPWSGTYEQYF | TGTGCCAGCTCACCATGGAGCGGAACCTACGAGCAGTACTTC
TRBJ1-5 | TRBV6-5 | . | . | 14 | CASSYQGQGQPQHF | TGTGCCAGCAGTTACCAGGGGCAGGGCCAGCCCCAGCATTTT
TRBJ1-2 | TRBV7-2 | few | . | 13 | CASSPEPGGGYTF | TGTGCCAGCAGCCCCGAGCCCGGAGGCGGCTACACCTTC
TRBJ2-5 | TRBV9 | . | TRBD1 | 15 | CASSPGTGATGTQYF | TGTGCCAGCAGCCCAGGGACAGGGGCCACAGGGACCCAGTACTTC
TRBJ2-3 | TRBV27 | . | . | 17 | CASKPVGSAGGTDTQYF | TGTGCCAGCAAACCGGTTGGGTCGGCAGGGGGCACAGATACGCAGTATTTT
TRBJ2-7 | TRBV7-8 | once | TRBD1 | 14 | CASSRGQGLYEQYF | TGTGCCAGCAGCCGGGGACAGGGGCTCTACGAGCAGTACTTC
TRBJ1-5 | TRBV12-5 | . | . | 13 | CASGLVTAQPQHF | TGTGCTAGTGGTTTGGTGACAGCTCAGCCCCAGCATTTT
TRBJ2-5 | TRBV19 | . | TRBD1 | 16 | CASSPYGQGRQETQYF | TGTGCCAGTAGCCCCTACGGACAGGGGAGACAAGAGACCCAGTACTTC
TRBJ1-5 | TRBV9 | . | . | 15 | CASSTLGDSNQPQHF | TGTGCCAGCAGCACCCTGGGTGATAGCAATCAGCCCCAGCATTTT
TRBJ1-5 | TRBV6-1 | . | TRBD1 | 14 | CASSTTGVSQPQHF | TGTGCCAGCAGTACGACAGGGGTAAGTCAGCCCCAGCATTTT
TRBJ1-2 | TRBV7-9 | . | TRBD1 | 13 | CASSLEGQGGYTF | TGTGCCAGCAGCTTAGAGGGACAGGGGGGCTACACCTTC
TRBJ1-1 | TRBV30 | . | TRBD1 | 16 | CAWSSPGRGVRTEAFF | TGTGCCTGGAGCTCCCCGGGCAGGGGGGTGAGGACTGAAGCTTTCTTT
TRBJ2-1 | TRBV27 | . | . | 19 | CASSFGPGSRGKTYNEQFF | TGTGCCAGCAGTTTTGGGCCAGGGTCCCGCGGAAAGACCTACAATGAGCAGTTCTTC
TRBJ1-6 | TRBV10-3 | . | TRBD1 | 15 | CAISESDRDNSPLHF | TGTGCCATCAGTGAGTCAGACAGGGATAATTCACCCCTCCACTTT
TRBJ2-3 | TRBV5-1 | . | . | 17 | CASRLPPRGTSTDTQYF | TGCGCCAGCAGACTCCCCCCCCGCGGGACGTCCACAGATACGCAGTATTTT
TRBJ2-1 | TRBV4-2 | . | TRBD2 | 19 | CASSQDPPSSGRAYNEQFF | TGTGCCAGCAGCCAAGATCCCCCCTCTAGCGGGAGGGCTTACAATGAGCAGTTCTTC
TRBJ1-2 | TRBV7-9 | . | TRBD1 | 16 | CASSFGVGQGSDGYTF | TGTGCCAGCAGCTTTGGTGTTGGACAGGGCTCGGATGGCTACACCTTC
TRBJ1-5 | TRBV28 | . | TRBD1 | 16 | CASSFWDRYSNQPQHF | TGTGCCAGCAGTTTTTGGGACAGGTATAGCAATCAGCCCCAGCATTTT
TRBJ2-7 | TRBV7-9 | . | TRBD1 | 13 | CASRGTGANEQYF | TGTGCCAGCAGAGGGACAGGGGCCAACGAGCAGTACTTC
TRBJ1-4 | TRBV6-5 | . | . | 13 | CASTPGGGGKLFF | TGTGCCAGCACTCCTGGGGGAGGTGGAAAACTGTTTTTT
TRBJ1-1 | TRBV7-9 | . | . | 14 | CASSLVDSYTEAFF | TGTGCCAGCAGCTTAGTAGACTCGTACACTGAAGCTTTCTTT
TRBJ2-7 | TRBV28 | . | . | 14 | CASSLMGRSYEQYF | TGTGCCAGCAGTTTGATGGGTAGATCCTACGAGCAGTACTTC
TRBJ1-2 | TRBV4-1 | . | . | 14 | CASSPLEGVYGYTF | TGCGCCAGCAGCCCCCTCGAGGGGGTTTATGGCTACACCTTC
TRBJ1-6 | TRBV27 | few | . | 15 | CASSLSWGSNSPLHF | TGTGCCAGCAGTTTATCGTGGGGGTCCAATTCACCCCTCCACTTT